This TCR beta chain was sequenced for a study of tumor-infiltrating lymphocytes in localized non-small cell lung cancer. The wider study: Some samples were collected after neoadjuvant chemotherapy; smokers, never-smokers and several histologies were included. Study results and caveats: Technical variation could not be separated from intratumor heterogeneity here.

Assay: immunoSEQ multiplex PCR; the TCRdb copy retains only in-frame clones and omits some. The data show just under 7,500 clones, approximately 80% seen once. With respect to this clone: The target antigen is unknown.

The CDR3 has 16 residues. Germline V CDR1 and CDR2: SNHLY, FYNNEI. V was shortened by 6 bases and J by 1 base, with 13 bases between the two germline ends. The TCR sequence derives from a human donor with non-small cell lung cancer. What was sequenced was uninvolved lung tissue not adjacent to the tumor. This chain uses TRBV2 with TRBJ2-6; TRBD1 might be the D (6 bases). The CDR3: CASRDSQVSGANVLTF. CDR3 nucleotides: TGTGCCAGCAGGGACAGTCAAGTATCTGGGGCCAACGTCCTGACTTTC. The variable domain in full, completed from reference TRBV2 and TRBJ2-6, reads EPEVTQTPSHQVTQMGQEVILRCVPISNHLYFYWYRQILGQKVEFLVSFYNNEISEKSEIFDDQFSVERPDGSNFTLKIRSTKLEDSAMYFCASRDSQVSGANVLTFGAGSRLTVL.